The source of this T cell receptor (beta chain) is a study of breast tumors, draining lymph nodes, adjacent tissues. TCRdb analysed the multiplex PCR reads with MiXCR anew, one entry per CDR3 protein. The sample lists around 25,000 distinct CDR3 sequences; about 24% were seen once. In this sample, this clonotype turned up many times. The CDR3 loop spans 16 amino acids. The V gene's germline CDR1 is SGHRS and CDR2 YFSETQ. V gave up 3 bases and J gave up 6 bases; unmatched junction bases: 3. J is TRBJ2-1 and V is TRBV5-1; 16 bases are a match to TRBD2. Sample: breast tumor tissue. The receptor's source is a female donor with breast cancer. Some clones in this sample may be carry-over from other donors' samples. CDR3 in DNA: TGCGCCAGCAGCTCGGGACTAGCGGGAGGGCTCAATGAGCAGTTCTTC. Protein sequence: CASSSGLAGGLNEQFF.